One sample yielded the 11 T cell receptor beta chains listed below, sequenced in a study of T-cell reconstitution after alpha-beta-depleted transplantation in children. The TCRbeta library incorporated unique molecular identifiers. TCRdb re-derived calls from the PCR reads in MiXCR, one entry per CDR3 protein. The repertoire holds fewer than 450,000 distinct CDR3 sequences, with roughly 16% as singletons. The sequenced sample was PBMCs, mostly from graft donor cells, obtained 360 days after TCRalphabeta/CD19-depleted stem cell transplant. The receptors derive from a male patient between 2 and 10 years old who had a stem cell transplant for acute lymphoblastic leukemia, so the T cells may come from the graft donor.

The chain is built from TRBV3-1 and TRBJ1-3, with unresolved D. The length of the CDR3 is 14 residues. Per the germline V gene, CDR1 is LGHDT and CDR2 is YNNKEL (reference sequence). Deletions cut 2 bases from V and 4 bases from J, with 9 bases between. The CDR3 DNA reads as TGTGCCAGCAGCCAACCCGGGCGGGGAAACACCATATATTTT. Translated, it gives CASSQPGRGNTIYF.

This clonotype was counted a few times. V is TRBV20-1 and J is TRBJ2-1, with 10 nucleotides matching TRBD2. Trimming at V came to 3 bases and at J to 3 bases, leaving 5 bases not matched to a gene. This CDR3 has 15 amino acids. Germline-derived CDR1 and CDR2 are DFQATT and SNEGSKA (reference sequence). CDR3 coding DNA: TGCAGTGCTAGCCCAACTAGCGGGAACTACAATGAGCAGTTCTTC. It specifies CSASPTSGNYNEQFF.

This clonotype appeared many times. J is TRBJ2-5 and V is TRBV7-9, with no clear D. CDR1 and CDR2 from the germline V gene are SEHNR and FQNEAQ (reference sequence). V was shortened by 4 bases and J by 1 base, with 10 bases between the two germline ends. The CDR3 spans 14 residues. In nucleotides, the CDR3 is TGTGCCAGCAGCTCCGAGACTGTCCAAGAGACCCAGTACTTC. Translating gives CASSSETVQETQYF.

The J gene is TRBJ1-2, the V gene TRBV4-3, with D maybe TRBD1 (5 bases). This CDR3 has 19 amino acids. Trimming left V 6 bases short and J 8 bases short, with 34 bases between. Germline CDR1 and CDR2: LGHNA and YSLEER. The CDR3 region is CASRRRLFAQGDRTRGYTF. As DNA, the CDR3 is TGCGCCAGCAGAAGGAGGCTTTTTGCTCAGGGCGACCGGACTCGAGGCTACACCTTC.

This clonotype was picked up a small number of times. The gene calls are TRBV5-4 and TRBJ2-3; TRBD2 matches 11 bases. Unmatched junction bases numbered 5, after V lost 0 bases and J lost 2 bases. The germline gives CDR1 SGHNT, CDR2 YYREEE (reference sequence). This CDR3 has 17 residues. The CDR3 reads CASSLGGSGRATDTQYF. CDR3 nucleotides: TGTGCCAGCAGCTTGGGCGGTAGCGGGAGGGCCACAGATACGCAGTATTTT.

V gene TRBV29-1 combines with J gene TRBJ2-1; TRBD1 might be the D (6 bases). CDR3 length: 10 residues. V gave up 6 bases and J gave up 10 bases, with 10 bases separating them. CDR1 and CDR2 (germline): SQVTM, ANQGSEA. The CDR3 sequence: CSVAGTEQFF. DNA for the CDR3: TGCAGCGTGGCCGGGACAGAGCAGTTCTTC.

This clonotype occurred a few times. The V call is TRBV4-1, the J call TRBJ1-1, with D uncertain. The germline gives CDR1 MGHRA, CDR2 YSYEKL. This CDR3 is built from 15 residues. With 1 base removed from V and 0 bases from J, the gap between germline ends came to 9 bases. DNA of the CDR3: TGCGCCAGCAGCCAAGGGCAGGCGATGAACACTGAAGCTTTCTTT. This translates into CASSQGQAMNTEAFF.

This chain joins TRBV29-1 and TRBJ2-5; 8 nucleotides match TRBD2. The CDR3 is made up of 14 amino acids. Germline V gene lookup returns CDR1 SQVTM and CDR2 ANQGSEA. Germline trimming cut 5 bases from V and 2 bases from J; bases unmatched to any gene: 7. CDR3 DNA: TGCAGCGTTTGTCTAGCGGGTTATCAAGAGACCCAGTACTTC. Its translation: CSVCLAGYQETQYF.

V is TRBV20-1 and J is TRBJ2-1, with unresolved D. Trimming pared 5 bases from V and 4 bases from J, leaving 9 bases between. CDR3 length: 12 residues. Germline CDR1 and CDR2: DFQATT and SNEGSKA (reference sequence). The CDR3: CSAHLIYNEQFF. The CDR3, as DNA: TGCAGTGCTCATCTTATTTACAATGAGCAGTTCTTC.

This chain links TRBV4-3 with TRBJ2-3; 8 positions match TRBD2. The V segment lost 0 bases and the J segment 6 bases; nucleotides outside the gene matches: 5. The CDR3 contains 15 residues. CDR1 is LGHNA and CDR2 is YSLEER in the germline V gene. CDR3 in amino acids: CASSQDQLAADTQYF. CDR3 in DNA: TGCGCCAGCAGCCAAGATCAACTAGCGGCCGATACGCAGTATTTT.

The chain carries TRBV4-3 and TRBJ2-3; unclear D gene. Germline V CDR1 and CDR2: LGHNA, YSLEER. This CDR3 is built from 14 residues. Trimming stripped 1 base from V and 6 bases from J, with 11 bases between. CDR3 residues: CASSQVKSWDTQYF. CDR3 DNA: TGCGCCAGCAGCCAAGTAAAGTCGTGGGATACGCAGTATTTT.